The TCR beta chain described here comes from a study of blood T cell repertoires in COVID-19. On the study more broadly: The samples span acute and convalescent COVID-19 from the United States, Italy and Spain. Nucleic acid was either cDNA or gDNA, and it came from T cells, B-cell-depleted T cells, or PBMCs.

The junction had 8 bases not matched to a gene; V was cut back by 7 bases and J by 4 bases. The CDR3 runs 14 residues. Germline V CDR1 and CDR2: WSHSY, SAAADI. Original handling: Estimation of nucleated cell counts was performed using reference gene primer amplification. Data came from immunoSEQ multiplex PCR; TCRdb stores just in-frame clones and leaves some out. V, J and clone size are taken as reported in that table, and D and trimming were inferred from the DNA itself. The table lists about 100,000 clones, 87% of them singletons. The TCR comes from a man in his fifties or sixties with acute or convalescent COVID-19. Material for sequencing was peripheral blood. V and J are TRBV10-2 and TRBJ1-1, with 8 bases identical to TRBD1. The CDR3 sequence is CASTRQGRGTEAFF. The CDR3 DNA is TGCGCCAGCACCCGACAGGGGAGAGGCACTGAAGCTTTCTTT.